A single sample gave rise to the 5 T cell receptor beta chains below, sequenced in a study of blood T cell repertoires in COVID-19 (dated by TCRdb to about 2020). Libraries came from the immunoSEQ multiplex PCR assay. TCRdb retrieved this table from immuneACCESS and kept in-frame rearrangements only. Not all clones are present; in checked studies, unresolved V genes account for under half, and no reason is known for the remainder. For this sample the table gives about 400,000 clones, of which approximately 90% were detected only once. 1.4% of the sample is taken by the ten largest. Sample: peripheral blood. These receptors were taken from a woman aged 25 to 39 with active or convalescent COVID-19.

The rearrangement links TRBV4-1 to TRBJ2-1; 7 bases match TRBD2. The CDR3 extends over 16 amino acids. In germline, CDR1 is MGHRA, CDR2 YSYEKL. Trimming took 3 bases from V and 7 from J; bases not matched to a gene: 12. CDR3 nucleotides: TGCGCCAGCAGCCATCTTCTTTTGGGGGAGGGGAATGAGCAGTTCTTC. This encodes CASSHLLLGEGNEQFF.

This rearrangement joins TRBV9 to TRBJ1-2, with 8 bases matching TRBD1. Looked up from germline, CDR1 is SGDLS and CDR2 is YYNGEE. V shed 5 bases and J 7 bases; nucleotides not matched to a gene: 16. The CDR3 runs 16 residues. CDR3 in amino acids: CASREGQGATYGGYTF. CDR3 DNA: TGTGCCAGCAGGGAGGGGCAGGGGGCCACGTACGGTGGCTACACCTTC.

The genes are TRBV27 and TRBJ1-5; 8 nucleotides match TRBD1. The CDR3 extends over 14 amino acids. Unmatched junction bases numbered 9, after V lost 8 bases and J lost 6 bases. CDR1 and CDR2 (germline): MNHEY, SMNVEV (reference sequence). CDR3 in DNA: TGTGCCAGCTCCCCCAGGGGGCGCTTTCAGCCCCAGCATTTT. Translating it yields CASSPRGRFQPQHF.

This sequence joins TRBV5-1 and TRBJ1-2; 12 bases agree with TRBD1. CDR1 and CDR2 (germline): SGHRS, YFSETQ. Losses at the gene ends were 4 bases for V and 2 bases for J; bases not matched to a gene: 6. CDR3 size: 16 residues. The CDR3: CASSVGTGGMNYGYTF. The CDR3 DNA reads TGCGCCAGCAGCGTCGGGACAGGGGGCATGAACTATGGCTACACCTTC.

The chain has TRBV11-2 and TRBJ1-3; 7 nucleotides match TRBD1. Germline values: CDR1 SGHAT, CDR2 FQNNGV. There are 15 residues in the CDR3. Losses at the gene ends were 5 bases for V and 8 bases for J; bases not matched to a gene: 12. CDR3 in amino acids: CASSQGLRGPDTIYF. CDR3 sequence (DNA): TGTGCCAGCAGCCAAGGATTAAGGGGGCCAGACACCATATATTTT. The whole variable domain, remainder taken from reference TRBV11-2 and TRBJ1-3, is EAGVAQSPRYKIIEKRQSVAFWCNPISGHATLYWYQQILGQGPKLLIQFQNNGVVDDSQLPKDRFSAERLKGVDSTLKIQPAKLEDSAVYLCASSQGLRGPDTIYFGEGSWLTVV.